The 5 T cell receptor beta chains below all came from one sample that was sequenced in a study of T cells after posttransplantation cyclophosphamide. The protocol was immunoSEQ multiplex PCR, while the TCRdb copy is restricted to in-frame clones and leaves out a portion. The sample has 4,000 or so clones; approximately 59% are singletons. The sample consisted of memory CD8+ T cells sorted from blood. These receptor sequences come from a man between 25 and 39 years old in good health and a related stem cell transplant donor.

The chain employs TRBV7-2 and TRBJ2-1; D might be TRBD2 (6 bases). Looked up from germline, CDR1 is SGHTA and CDR2 is FQGNSA. The CDR3 sequence is 13 residues long. The V end was cut by 5 bases, the J end by 10 bases, with 15 bases between. The CDR3 nucleotides are TGTGCCAGCAGCGACTTCCTCGCGGGGGAGCAGTTCTTC. This codes for CASSDFLAGEQFF.

The chain links TRBV2 to TRBJ2-5; 11 bases match TRBD1. The CDR3 is 15 residues long. The ends lost 4 bases at V and 5 bases at J; junction bases unmatched: 6. Germline V gives CDR1 SNHLY, CDR2 FYNNEI. The CDR3 nucleotides read TGTGCCAGCAGTGTGGGACAGGGGGGTTCGGAGACCCAGTACTTC. Amino acids: CASSVGQGGSETQYF.

In its sample, this clone is large. The chain carries TRBV4-1 and TRBJ2-7; a weak D match, TRBD1 (5 bases). V was shortened by 0 bases and J by 9 bases, with 12 bases between the two germline ends. Germline V lookup: CDR1 MGHRA, CDR2 YSYEKL. CDR3 size: 13 residues. CDR3 in amino acids: CASSQDPGLRQYF. CDR3 sequence (DNA): TGCGCCAGCAGCCAAGACCCAGGGTTGCGGCAGTACTTC.

This clone was counted only a few times. The chain employs TRBV7-2 and TRBJ2-1; the D is unclear. V gave up 2 bases and J gave up 0 bases, with 17 bases separating them. The CDR3 has 18 residues. Germline loops: CDR1 SGHTA, CDR2 FQGNSA. DNA of the CDR3: TGTGCCAGCAGCTTAACGGGTACCCTGTTGAGCTCCTACAATGAGCAGTTCTTC. Its translation: CASSLTGTLLSSYNEQFF.

The chain has TRBV2 and TRBJ2-1; 8 nucleotides align to TRBD1. The CDR3 totals 15 residues. Germline V CDR1 and CDR2: SNHLY, FYNNEI. The V segment lost 6 bases and the J segment 8 bases; nucleotides outside the gene matches: 12. CDR3 sequence (DNA): TGTGCCAGCAGGGGGACAGGCCTGGGTGTCCATGAGCAGTTCTTC. This gives the protein CASRGTGLGVHEQFF.